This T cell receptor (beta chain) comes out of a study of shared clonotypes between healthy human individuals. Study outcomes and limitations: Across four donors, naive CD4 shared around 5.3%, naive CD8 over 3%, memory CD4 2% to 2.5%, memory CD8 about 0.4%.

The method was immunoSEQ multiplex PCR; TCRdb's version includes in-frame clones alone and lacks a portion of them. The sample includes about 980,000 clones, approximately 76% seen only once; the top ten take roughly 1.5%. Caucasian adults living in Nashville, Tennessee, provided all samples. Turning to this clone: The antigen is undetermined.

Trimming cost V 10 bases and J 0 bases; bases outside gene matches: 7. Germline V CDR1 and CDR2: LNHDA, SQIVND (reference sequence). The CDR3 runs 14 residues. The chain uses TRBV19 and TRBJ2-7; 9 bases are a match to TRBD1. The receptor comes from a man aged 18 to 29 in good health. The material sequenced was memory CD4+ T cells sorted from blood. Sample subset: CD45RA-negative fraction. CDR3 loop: CATAPGQGSYEQYF. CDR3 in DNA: TGTGCCACGGCGCCGGGACAGGGCTCCTACGAGCAGTACTTC. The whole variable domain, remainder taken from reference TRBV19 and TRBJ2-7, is DGGITQSPKYLFRKEGQNVTLSCEQNLNHDAMYWYRQDPGQGLRLIYYSQIVNDFQKGDIAEGYSVSREKKESFPLTVTSAQKNPTAFYLCATAPGQGSYEQYFGPGTRLTVT.